The 23 T cell receptor beta chains below come from one sample, sequenced in a study of cytomegalovirus exposure and HLA in healthy donors. The primer mix had 60 Vbeta and 13 Jbeta primers. Sequencing used immunoSEQ multiplex PCR; TCRdb keeps in-frame clones, though not all of them. The data hold fewer than 200,000 clones, with 79% observed a single time. The sample consisted of PBMCs. These receptors were taken from a man in his forties in good health and CMV-seronegative.

CDR3 bases: TGTGCCAGCTCACCACCGGACAGATTCTACGAGCAGTACTTC. The encoded protein is CASSPPDRFYEQYF. This chain links TRBV18 with TRBJ2-7, with D possibly TRBD1 on 6 matching bases. Trimming took off 0 bases at V and 3 bases at J, with 9 bases between the two ends. The CDR3 totals 14 residues. Germline CDR1 and CDR2: KGHSH and LQKENI.

This chain uses TRBV4-2 with TRBJ2-1, with TRBD2 identical over 9 bases. There are 17 residues in the CDR3. From germline, CDR1 is LGHNA and CDR2 YNFKEQ. V lost 0 bases to trimming and J lost 4 bases; unmatched junction nucleotides: 7. CDR3 sequence reads: CASSQDRTSENYNEQFF. DNA for the CDR3: TGTGCCAGCAGCCAAGACCGGACTAGCGAAAATTACAATGAGCAGTTCTTC.

Worth noting for this clone: Other nucleotide sequences from this sample produce the same CDR3. The rearrangement joins TRBV9 to TRBJ1-5; D perhaps matches TRBD1 (5 bases). V was pared by 0 bases and J by 0 bases, with 7 bases between. The length of the CDR3 is 15 residues. In germline, CDR1 is SGDLS, CDR2 YYNGEE. The CDR3 region is CASSVGGNSNQPQHF. CDR3 DNA sequence: TGTGCCAGCAGCGTAGGGGGCAATAGCAATCAGCCCCAGCATTTT.

The J gene is TRBJ2-1, the V gene TRBV5-1; D is perhaps TRBD1 (6 bases). V shed 4 bases and J shed 9 bases, with 17 bases lying between them. The length of the CDR3 is 14 residues. Germline V CDR1 and CDR2: SGHRS, YFSETQ. Here the CDR3 DNA reads TGCGCCAGCAGCCCCGACAGGTGGGGCGGTGAGCAGTTCTTC. Translated: CASSPDRWGGEQFF.

The rearrangement uses TRBV4-2 and TRBJ2-7; 7 bases line up with TRBD1. The V segment lost 0 bases and the J segment 3 bases; nucleotides outside the gene matches: 8. Per germline, CDR1 LGHNA and CDR2 YNFKEQ. The CDR3 runs to 16 residues. The CDR3, as DNA: TGTGCCAGCAGCCAAGATTCGGGACAGAGTTACTACGAGCAGTACTTC. Its translation: CASSQDSGQSYYEQYF.

The CDR3 loop reads CAIRQRGELHEQYF. CDR3 DNA: TGTGCCATCAGACAGCGGGGAGAGCTCCACGAGCAGTACTTC. The chain recombines TRBV10-3 with TRBJ2-7; 7 bases fit TRBD2. The germline V gene encodes CDR1 ENHRY and CDR2 SYGVKD. Germline trimming cut 6 bases from V and 5 bases from J; bases unmatched to any gene: 10. The CDR3 has 14 amino acids.

A word on this clone: The sample carries other DNA sequences with the same CDR3. The rearrangement joins TRBV7-8 to TRBJ2-7, with TRBD1 matching over 8 bases. CDR1 is SGHVS and CDR2 is FQNEAQ in the germline V gene. The CDR3 is made up of 13 amino acids. The CDR3: CASNQGAAYEQYF. CDR3 DNA: TGTGCTAGTAACCAGGGGGCGGCATACGAGCAGTACTTC. The whole variable domain, remainder taken from reference TRBV7-8 and TRBJ2-7, is GAGVSQSPRYKVAKRGQDVALRCDPISGHVSLFWYQQALGQGPEFLTYFQNEAQLDKSGLPSDRFFAERPEGSVSTLKIQRTQQEDSAVYLCASNQGAAYEQYFGPGTRLTVT.

The chain is built from TRBV7-9 and TRBJ2-1; D perhaps matches TRBD2 (6 bases). Trimming took off 5 bases at V and 10 bases at J, with 21 bases between the two ends. This CDR3 is 15 amino acids long. In germline, CDR1 is SEHNR, CDR2 FQNEAQ (reference sequence). The CDR3 sequence: CASSLMGRERGEQFF. CDR3 coding DNA: TGTGCCAGCAGCCTAATGGGGCGGGAAAGAGGCGAGCAGTTCTTC.

The chain links TRBV10-3 to TRBJ2-3; perhaps TRBD2 as D (5 bases). Germline-derived CDR1 and CDR2 are ENHRY and SYGVKD. The ends were cut back, 4 bases at V and 1 base at J, with 12 bases in the middle. This CDR3 comprises 15 residues. DNA of the CDR3: TGTGCCATCAGTGTGGGGAGCGGCCGCACAGATACGCAGTATTTT. Translation: CAISVGSGRTDTQYF.

This clone occurred a few times. The J gene is TRBJ2-7, the V gene TRBV5-1; 11 nucleotides agree with TRBD1. V was clipped by 0 bases and J by 7 bases; unmatched bases: 6. CDR3 size: 15 residues. Germline-derived CDR1 and CDR2 are SGHRS and YFSETQ. This CDR3 is CASSLAADRGREQYF. The CDR3, as DNA: TGCGCCAGCAGCTTGGCCGCGGACAGGGGGCGAGAGCAGTACTTC. The full variable domain, completed using reference TRBV5-1 and TRBJ2-7, is KAGVTQTPRYLIKTRGQQVTLSCSPISGHRSVSWYQQTPGQGLQFLFEYFSETQRNKGNFPGRFSGRQFSNSRSEMNVSTLELGDSALYLCASSLAADRGREQYFGPGTRLTVT.

This chain links TRBV28 with TRBJ2-5; 11 nucleotides agree with TRBD1. The J call is uncertain, as TRBJ2-7 better fits the DNA end. Germline CDR1 MDHEN, CDR2 SYDVKM. This CDR3 comprises 15 residues. The CDR3 DNA reads as TGTGCCAGCAGCGAAACCGGGACAGGGGGTATCGAGCAGTACTTC. It yields the protein CASSETGTGGIEQYF.

The chain employs TRBV30 and TRBJ2-2; D is unclear. This CDR3 has 13 residues. Germline assignment: CDR1 GTSNPN and CDR2 SVGIG (reference sequence). Trimming took 2 bases from V and 3 from J, leaving 7 bases between them. The CDR3 DNA sequence: TGTGCCTGGAGTTACACCTACACCGGGGAGCTGTTTTTT. Translation: CAWSYTYTGELFF.

The chain has TRBV2 and TRBJ2-5; D may be TRBD1 (6 bases). The V end was cut by 9 bases, the J end by 3 bases, with 14 bases between. This CDR3 region has 13 residues. CDR1 and CDR2 from the germline V gene are SNHLY and FYNNEI. The CDR3 is CASTTGFEETQYF. CDR3 nucleotide sequence: TGTGCCAGTACTACAGGGTTTGAAGAGACCCAGTACTTC.

This chain joins TRBV7-2 and TRBJ2-7, with 8 bases aligning to TRBD2. The CDR3 has 15 residues. Trimming took 0 bases from V and 0 from J; bases not matched to a gene: 1. Per the germline V gene, CDR1 is SGHTA and CDR2 is FQGNSA. In DNA, the CDR3 is TGTGCCAGCAGCTTAGCCGGGAGGGACTCCTACGAGCAGTACTTC. This codes for CASSLAGRDSYEQYF.

The chain uses TRBV4-2 and TRBJ1-1; D is uncertain. In germline, CDR1 is LGHNA, CDR2 YNFKEQ. This CDR3 is 14 amino acids long. V shed 0 bases and J shed 1 base, with 6 bases lying between them. Here the CDR3 reads CASSQDRGNTEAFF. The CDR3 nucleotides are TGTGCCAGCAGCCAAGATCGGGGGAACACTGAAGCTTTCTTT.

Points on this clone: At one end, the junction sequence differs from germline, possibly due to a read error. This rearrangement joins TRBV6-1 to TRBJ1-2, with TRBD1 identical over 7 bases. The CDR3 is 14 residues long. CDR1 is MNHNS, CDR2 SASEGT, per germline. CDR3 coding DNA: TGTGCCAGCAGTTCCGGGACAGATAACTATAGCTACACCTTC. Translating it yields CASSSGTDNYSYTF.

The chain couples TRBV6-5 to TRBJ1-4; 8 bases align to TRBD1. The CDR3 consists of 15 residues. The junction had 5 bases not matched to a gene; V was cut back by 0 bases and J by 8 bases. Per the germline V gene, CDR1 is MNHEY and CDR2 is SVGAGI. The CDR3 DNA is TGTGCCAGCAGTTACTCTATCTCAGGGGGCGAAAAACTGTTTTTT. This gives the protein CASSYSISGGEKLFF.

The V call is TRBV6-5, the J call TRBJ2-1; the match to TRBD2 covers 7 bases. This CDR3 contains 15 residues. Germline V gene data show CDR1 as MNHEY and CDR2 as SVGAGI. Losses at the gene ends were 4 bases for V and 1 base for J; bases not matched to a gene: 4. CDR3 sequence (DNA): TGTGCCAGCAGTTCAAGCGGGATTTCCTACAATGAGCAGTTCTTC. Its protein is CASSSSGISYNEQFF.

The V call is TRBV4-1, the J call TRBJ1-2, with 7 nucleotides matching TRBD1. Germline values: CDR1 MGHRA, CDR2 YSYEKL. With 1 base clipped from V and 6 bases from J, the junction kept 14 bases outside the gene matches. This CDR3 spans 17 amino acids. DNA of the CDR3: TGCGCCAGCAGCCAAGGGGATTGGCGCAGGGGGGACCATGGCTACACCTTC. Its protein is CASSQGDWRRGDHGYTF.

This chain links TRBV4-3 with TRBJ2-2; no clear D. The V end was cut by 1 base, the J end by 4 bases, with 13 bases between. CDR1 is LGHNA and CDR2 is YSLEER in the germline V gene. This CDR3 has 16 amino acids. This CDR3 reads CASSQVGVSGTGELFF. CDR3 DNA: TGCGCCAGCAGCCAAGTCGGAGTTTCGGGCACCGGGGAGCTGTTTTTT.

This rearrangement joins TRBV7-9 to TRBJ1-4; 7 nucleotides agree with TRBD1. Germline V gene data show CDR1 as SEHNR and CDR2 as FQNEAQ (reference sequence). Trimming removed 5 bases from V and 3 bases from J; junction bases left unmatched: 3. CDR3 length: 14 residues. This chain's CDR3 is CASSRQGSNEKLFF. The CDR3 DNA follows: TGTGCCAGCAGCCGACAGGGTTCTAATGAAAAACTGTTTTTT.

This clone was counted a single time. This sequence joins TRBV9 and TRBJ2-7; D is possibly TRBD2 (5 bases). V was clipped by 1 base and J by 4 bases, with 15 bases between them. The CDR3 consists of 15 residues. In germline, CDR1 is SGDLS, CDR2 YYNGEE. The CDR3 region is CASSVSSRETYEQYF. CDR3 DNA sequence: TGTGCCAGCAGCGTAAGTTCGAGGGAGACGTACGAGCAGTACTTC.

This chain links TRBV4-3 with TRBJ1-1; D perhaps matches TRBD1 (6 bases). Trimming took off 8 bases at V and 3 bases at J, with 16 bases between the two ends. The CDR3 has 14 residues. Germline loops: CDR1 LGHNA, CDR2 YSLEER. In nucleotides, the CDR3 is TGCGCCAGCTACAGGGATTATCTGGACACTGAAGCTTTCTTT. Its translation: CASYRDYLDTEAFF.